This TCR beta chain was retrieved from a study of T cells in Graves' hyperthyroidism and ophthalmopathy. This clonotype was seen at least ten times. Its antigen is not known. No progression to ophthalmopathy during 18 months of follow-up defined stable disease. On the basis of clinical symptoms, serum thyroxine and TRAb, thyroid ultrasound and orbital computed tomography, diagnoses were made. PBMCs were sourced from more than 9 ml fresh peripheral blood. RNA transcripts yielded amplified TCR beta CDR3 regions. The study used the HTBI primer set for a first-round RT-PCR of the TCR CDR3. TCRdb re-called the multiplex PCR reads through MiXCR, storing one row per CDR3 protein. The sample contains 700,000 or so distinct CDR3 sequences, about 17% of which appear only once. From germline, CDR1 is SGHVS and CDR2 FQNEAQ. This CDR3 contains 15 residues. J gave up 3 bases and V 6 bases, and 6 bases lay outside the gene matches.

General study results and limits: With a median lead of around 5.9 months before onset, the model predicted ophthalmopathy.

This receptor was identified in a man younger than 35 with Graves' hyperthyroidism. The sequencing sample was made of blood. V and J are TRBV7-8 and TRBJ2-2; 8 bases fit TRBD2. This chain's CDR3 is CASRRKREHTGELFF. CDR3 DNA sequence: TGTGCCAGCAGGCGGAAGCGGGAGCACACCGGGGAGCTGTTTTTT.